This passage covers 27 T cell receptor beta chains from one sample sequenced in a study of T cell responses to AZD1222 COVID-19 vaccine. Repertoires were generated with immunoSEQ multiplex PCR, while TCRdb's copy carries only in-frame clones and drops some. The sample yields around 130,000 clones, under 95% seen once. Sequenced material: peripheral blood, taken on day 0 of AZD1222 vaccination. These receptors were collected from an adult in good health.

This clone was seen more than once but under ten times. For the CDR3, the DNA is TGTGCCACCACGAGGGGGAGTACTTACGAGCAGTACTTC. It encodes CATTRGSTYEQYF. The chain recombines TRBV28 with TRBJ2-7; D might be TRBD1 (6 bases). Trimming cost V 10 bases and J 4 bases, with 17 bases left between them. This CDR3 is 13 amino acids long. The germline CDR1 and CDR2 sequences are MDHEN and SYDVKM.

This clone was picked up a small number of times. This chain links TRBV27 with TRBJ1-1, with D unresolved. The length of the CDR3 is 11 residues. CDR1 is MNHEY and CDR2 is SMNVEV in the germline V gene (reference sequence). V lost 5 bases to trimming and J lost 6 bases, with 7 bases between them. In DNA, the CDR3 is TGTGCCAGCAGTACGGGCGCTGAAGCTTTCTTT. It codes for CASSTGAEAFF.

The chain carries TRBV2 and TRBJ2-2; maybe TRBD1 (6 bases). Trimming cost V 8 bases and J 1 base, with 14 bases left between them. Germline lookup yields CDR1 SNHLY and CDR2 FYNNEI. This CDR3 is built from 15 residues. CDR3 in DNA: TGTGCCAGCGGCTCGGACAGATTGAACACCGGGGAGCTGTTTTTT. Its protein product is CASGSDRLNTGELFF. Drawing the rest from reference TRBV2 and TRBJ2-2, the complete variable domain is EPEVTQTPSHQVTQMGQEVILRCVPISNHLYFYWYRQILGQKVEFLVSFYNNEISEKSEIFDDQFSVERPDGSNFTLKIRSTKLEDSAMYFCASGSDRLNTGELFFGEGSRLTVL.

The rearrangement uses TRBV7-6 and TRBJ1-2, with 9 positions matching TRBD1. Looked up from germline, CDR1 is SGHVS and CDR2 is FNYEAQ. With V trimmed by 5 bases and J by 6 bases, 7 bases remained unmatched. This CDR3 is 14 amino acids long. CDR3: CASSPADRGNGYTF. CDR3 DNA sequence: TGTGCCAGCAGCCCTGCGGACAGGGGAAATGGCTACACCTTC. Full variable domain (remainder filled in from reference TRBV7-6 and TRBJ1-2): GAGVSQSPRYKVTKRGQDVALRCDPISGHVSLYWYRQALGQGPEFLTYFNYEAQQDKSGLPNDRFSAERPEGSISTLTIQRTEQRDSAMYRCASSPADRGNGYTFGSGTRLTVV.

The chain combines TRBV5-4 with TRBJ2-3, with 8 bases lining up with TRBD1. With V trimmed by 4 bases and J by 2 bases, 9 bases remained unmatched. Germline V gene data show CDR1 as SGHNT and CDR2 as YYREEE (reference sequence). The length of the CDR3 is 16 residues. The CDR3 coding sequence is TGTGCCAGCAGCCTACCCCGACAGGGGACCACAGATACGCAGTATTTT. This translates into CASSLPRQGTTDTQYF.

This clone was detected only once. The chain carries TRBV5-1 and TRBJ2-2; TRBD1 matches 9 bases. From germline, CDR1 is SGHRS and CDR2 YFSETQ. This CDR3 is built from 16 residues. The ends lost 0 bases at V and 5 bases at J; junction bases unmatched: 5. CDR3 in DNA: TGCGCCAGCAGCTTGGCTGGGACAGGGATTACCGGGGAGCTGTTTTTT. This encodes CASSLAGTGITGELFF.

Many counts were recorded for this clone. The chain uses TRBV6-5 and TRBJ1-2, with D unresolved. The CDR3 has 13 amino acids. The ends were cut back, 5 bases at V and 3 bases at J, with 10 bases in the middle. CDR1 and CDR2 (germline): MNHEY, SVGAGI. CDR3 DNA: TGTGCCAGCAGTCGGATGCCGGACTATGGCTACACCTTC. Its protein product is CASSRMPDYGYTF.

This clone came up a few times. This chain joins TRBV18 and TRBJ2-3, with D perhaps given as TRBD1 or TRBD2 (6 bases each). CDR1 is KGHSH and CDR2 is LQKENI in the germline V gene. The CDR3 contains 15 residues. Trimming shortened V by 2 bases and J by 7 bases, and 16 bases separated the two germline ends. The CDR3 nucleotides are TGTGCCAGCTCACCAAACACGGGGGCGTTGAATACGCAGTATTTT. Its protein product is CASSPNTGALNTQYF.

This chain connects TRBV5-1 to TRBJ1-4; no clear D. The CDR3 length is 14 residues. Germline-derived CDR1 and CDR2 are SGHRS and YFSETQ. The V and J ends lost 2 bases and 8 bases respectively, with 13 bases between them. In nucleotides, the CDR3 is TGCGCCAGCAGCTTCACATCTACTCGGGAAAAACTGTTTTTT. This encodes CASSFTSTREKLFF. The whole variable domain, filled in from reference TRBV5-1 and TRBJ1-4, reads KAGVTQTPRYLIKTRGQQVTLSCSPISGHRSVSWYQQTPGQGLQFLFEYFSETQRNKGNFPGRFSGRQFSNSRSEMNVSTLELGDSALYLCASSFTSTREKLFFGSGTQLSVL.

This rearrangement joins TRBV30 to TRBJ2-2; D may correspond to TRBD1 or TRBD2 (6 bases each). The V gene's germline CDR1 is GTSNPN and CDR2 SVGIG (reference sequence). This CDR3 has 14 amino acids. V dropped 4 bases and J dropped 1 base, with 10 bases sitting between them. The chain's CDR3 is CAWNGGRNTGELFF. In nucleotides, the CDR3 is TGTGCCTGGAACGGGGGCCGGAACACCGGGGAGCTGTTTTTT.

V gene TRBV6-5 combines with J gene TRBJ2-7; 15 positions match TRBD2. The CDR3 sequence is 15 residues long. Trimming cost V 2 bases and J 9 bases; bases outside gene matches: 5. In germline, CDR1 is MNHEY, CDR2 SVGAGI. CDR3 DNA: TGTGCCAGCAGTTACGGACTAGCGGGAGGGCCGCGGCAGTACTTC. As protein: CASSYGLAGGPRQYF.

The chain recombines TRBV12-3 or TRBV12-4 with TRBJ2-1; D is uncertain. V dropped 6 bases and J dropped 3 bases, with 9 bases sitting between them. The CDR3 runs to 13 residues. The CDR3 protein is CASSPLDYNEQFF. For the CDR3, the DNA is TGTGCCAGCAGCCCTCTTGACTACAATGAGCAGTTCTTC.

Concerning this clone itself: The junction shows a germline mismatch at one end, possibly a read error. The chain links TRBV12-3 or TRBV12-4 to TRBJ1-2; D uncertain. The CDR3 consists of 11 residues. The CDR3 DNA is TGTGCCAGCAGTTCTTTCCAGGTGTTGCACTTC. Its translation is CASSSFQVLHF.

The V and J genes are TRBV2 and TRBJ1-5; D is ambiguous. This CDR3 has 14 amino acids. The germline CDR1 and CDR2 sequences are SNHLY and FYNNEI. Trimming removed 6 bases at V and 7 bases at J, with 16 bases between. In DNA form, the CDR3 reads TGTGCCAGCAGCGTCATGAGCGCATACCAGCCCCAGCATTTT. The encoded protein is CASSVMSAYQPQHF.

CDR3 nucleotides: TGTGCCTGGAAGACAGGGGATGACTATGGCTACACCTTC. This codes for CAWKTGDDYGYTF. The chain recombines TRBV30 with TRBJ1-2; 8 nucleotides agree with TRBD1. The germline CDR1 and CDR2 sequences are GTSNPN and SVGIG (reference sequence). Trimming removed 4 bases from V and 3 bases from J; junction bases left unmatched: 4. CDR3 length: 13 amino acids.

V is TRBV3-1 (or the pseudogene TRBV3-2) and J is TRBJ1-6; D remains unclear. The CDR3 loop spans 13 amino acids. Looked up from germline, CDR1 is LGHDT and CDR2 is YNNKEL (reference sequence). Trimming took off 4 bases at V and 8 bases at J, with 9 bases between the two ends. The CDR3 sequence: CASSPSRDSPLHF. For the CDR3, the DNA is TGTGCCAGCAGCCCCAGTAGAGATTCACCCCTCCACTTT.

In its sample, this clone was seen once. V gene TRBV7-9 combines with J gene TRBJ2-2; 11 positions agree with TRBD1. Losses at the gene ends were 5 bases for V and 3 bases for J; bases not matched to a gene: 2. The CDR3 is 15 amino acids. Germline V gives CDR1 SEHNR, CDR2 FQNEAQ (reference sequence). The CDR3 protein is CASSPGQGDTGELFF. The CDR3 bases are TGTGCCAGCAGCCCGGGACAGGGGGACACCGGGGAGCTGTTTTTT.

In DNA form, the CDR3 reads TGTGCCAGCAGTGTCGTTCCCCGGGCCTACGAGCAGTACTTC. Translated, it gives CASSVVPRAYEQYF. V usage is TRBV28 and J usage is TRBJ2-7; D not certain. Per germline, CDR1 MDHEN and CDR2 SYDVKM. The CDR3 is made up of 14 amino acids. Trimming shortened V by 5 bases and J by 2 bases, and 13 bases separated the two germline ends.

The chain carries TRBV6-5 and TRBJ1-1, with no clear D. Looked up from germline, CDR1 is MNHEY and CDR2 is SVGAGI. This CDR3 region has 13 residues. Trimming took 0 bases from V and 8 from J, leaving 10 bases between them. CDR3 in DNA: TGTGCCAGCAGTTACTCGAGAGCAGAAGAAGCTTTCTTT. Translating gives CASSYSRAEEAFF.

There are a few counts of this clone. The chain recombines TRBV23-1 with TRBJ2-1; 8 nucleotides line up with TRBD1. TRBV23-1 is assigned to the ORF class and has an uncertain function. This CDR3 contains 17 residues. The V segment lost 2 bases and the J segment 2 bases; nucleotides outside the gene matches: 8. The CDR3 sequence: CASSQPQGQGTYNEQFF. For the CDR3, the DNA is TGCGCCAGCAGTCAACCTCAAGGACAGGGAACCTACAATGAGCAGTTCTTC.

The chain recombines TRBV19 with TRBJ2-7; TRBD1 agrees at 8 bases. V was pared by 4 bases and J by 5 bases, with 10 bases of the junction left unmatched. This CDR3 comprises 15 residues. From germline, CDR1 is LNHDA and CDR2 SQIVND (reference sequence). CDR3 nucleotide sequence: TGTGCCAGTAGTACCCGGACAGGGAGAGGGGACGAGCAGTACTTC. Residues: CASSTRTGRGDEQYF.

The gene calls are TRBV15 and TRBJ1-5, with D maybe TRBD1 (5 bases). Trimming shortened V by 3 bases and J by 7 bases, and 16 bases separated the two germline ends. This CDR3 spans 15 amino acids. Germline CDR1 and CDR2: LNHNV and YYDKDF (reference sequence). Written as DNA, the CDR3 is TGTGCCACCAGCAGCACAAGGGGAGGGGAGCAGCCCCAGCATTTT. Translation: CATSSTRGGEQPQHF.

The chain employs TRBV20-1 and TRBJ2-5; D is ambiguous. This CDR3 has 13 residues. Germline V gene lookup returns CDR1 DFQATT and CDR2 SNEGSKA (reference sequence). V was shortened by 3 bases and J by 2 bases, with 10 bases between the two germline ends. This chain's CDR3 is CSASIQVQETQYF. The CDR3 nucleotides are TGCAGTGCTAGTATCCAGGTACAAGAGACCCAGTACTTC.

The chain is built from TRBV27 and TRBJ1-1; 8 bases align to TRBD1. J gave up 1 base and V 6 bases, and 13 bases lay outside the gene matches. From germline, CDR1 is MNHEY and CDR2 SMNVEV (reference sequence). The CDR3 consists of 17 residues. The CDR3 bases are TGTGCCAGCAGCGGAATATACGCCGGGACAGGGAACACTGAAGCTTTCTTT. It yields the protein CASSGIYAGTGNTEAFF.

Concerning this clone itself: At one boundary the junction diverges from the germline segment, which might be a read error. The chain uses TRBV7-7 and TRBJ2-2, with unresolved D. The CDR3 spans 14 residues. Germline CDR1 and CDR2: SSHAT and FNYEAQ (reference sequence). In DNA, the CDR3 is TGTGCTAGCAGCTTAGACGCAGGCCCCGGGGAGCTGTTTTTT. Translated, it gives CASSLDAGPGELFF.

The chain links TRBV3-1 (or the pseudogene TRBV3-2) to TRBJ2-3; D may be TRBD1 or TRBD2 (6 bases each). The CDR3 loop spans 16 amino acids. The germline CDR1 and CDR2 sequences are LGHDT and YNNKEL (reference sequence). The V and J ends lost 1 base and 1 base respectively, with 12 bases between them. The CDR3 coding sequence is TGTGCCAGCAGCCAAGGGGGGGCGGGACGCACAGATACGCAGTATTTT. As protein: CASSQGGAGRTDTQYF.

This clone has only one observation. The CDR3 is CASSPPSRAGRGANVLTF. The CDR3 coding sequence is TGTGCCAGCTCACCACCGTCAAGGGCTGGTCGTGGGGCCAACGTCCTGACTTTC. The chain joins TRBV18 to TRBJ2-6; D remains ambiguous. Germline values: CDR1 KGHSH, CDR2 LQKENI. Deletions cut 0 bases from V and 3 bases from J, with 15 bases between. This CDR3 is built from 18 residues.